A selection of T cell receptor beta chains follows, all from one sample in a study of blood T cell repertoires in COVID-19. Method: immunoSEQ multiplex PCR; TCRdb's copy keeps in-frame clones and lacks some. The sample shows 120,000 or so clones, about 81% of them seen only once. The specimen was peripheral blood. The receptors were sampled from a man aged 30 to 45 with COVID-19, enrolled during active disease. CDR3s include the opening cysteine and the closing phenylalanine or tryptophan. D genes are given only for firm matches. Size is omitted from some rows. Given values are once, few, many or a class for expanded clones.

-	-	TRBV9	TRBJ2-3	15	CASTEGGPSTDTQYF	TGTGCCAGCACGGAAGGAGGGCCGAGCACAGATACGCAGTATTTT
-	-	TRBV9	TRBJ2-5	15	CASSPSALAPETQYF	TGTGCCAGCAGCCCTAGCGCCCTAGCGCCAGAGACCCAGTACTTC
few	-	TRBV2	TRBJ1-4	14	CASEGDALGEKLFF	TGTGCCAGCGAAGGGGATGCCCTAGGTGAAAAACTGTTTTTT
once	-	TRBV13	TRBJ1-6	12	CASSLSNSPLHF	TGTGCCAGCAGCTTGAGTAATTCACCCCTCCACTTT
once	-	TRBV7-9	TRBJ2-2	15	CASTLSITSSGELFF	TGTGCCAGCACCCTCTCAATAACTAGCTCCGGGGAGCTGTTTTTT
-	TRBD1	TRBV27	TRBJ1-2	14	CASKGARTNYGYTF	TGTGCCAGCAAGGGGGCACGAACTAACTATGGCTACACCTTC
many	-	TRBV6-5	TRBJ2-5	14	CASSYSRGQETQYF	TGTGCCAGCAGTTACTCTCGAGGGCAAGAGACCCAGTACTTC
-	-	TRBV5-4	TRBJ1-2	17	CASFGWTKPLTENGYTF	TGTGCCAGCTTTGGTTGGACTAAACCGTTGACAGAGAATGGCTACACCTTC
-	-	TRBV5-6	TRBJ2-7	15	CASSLGANPRDEQYF	TGTGCCAGCAGCTTAGGGGCCAACCCAAGGGACGAGCAGTACTTC
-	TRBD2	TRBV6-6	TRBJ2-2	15	CASSQRTSGIGELFF	TGTGCCAGCAGTCAGAGGACTAGCGGCATCGGGGAGCTGTTTTTT
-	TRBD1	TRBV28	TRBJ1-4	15	CASSPPDRTNEKLFF	TGTGCCAGCAGTCCCCCGGACAGGACTAATGAAAAACTGTTTTTT
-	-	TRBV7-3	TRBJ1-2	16	CASSRGYTKFPSGYTF	TGTGCCAGCAGCCGAGGATACACCAAGTTCCCGTCGGGCTACACCTTC
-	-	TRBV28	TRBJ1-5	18	CASSWGVSQKYSNQPQHF	TGTGCCAGCAGTTGGGGGGTCAGCCAGAAATATAGCAATCAGCCCCAGCATTTT
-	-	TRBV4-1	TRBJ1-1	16	CASSQDYRVMNTEAFF	TGCGCCAGCAGCCAAGACTACAGGGTAATGAACACTGAAGCTTTCTTT
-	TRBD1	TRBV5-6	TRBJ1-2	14	CASSARQGADGYTF	TGTGCCAGCAGCGCCCGACAGGGCGCCGATGGCTACACCTTC
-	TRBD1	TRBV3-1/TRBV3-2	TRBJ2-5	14	CASSQTGEERTQYF	TGTGCCAGCAGCCAGACAGGGGAGGAGAGGACCCAGTACTTC
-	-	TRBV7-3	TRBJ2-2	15	CASSLNGGRDGELFF	TGTGCCAGCAGCCTCAATGGGGGCAGGGACGGGGAGCTGTTTTTT
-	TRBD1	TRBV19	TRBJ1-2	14	CASSPSTGSYGYTF	TGTGCCAGTAGCCCCTCGACAGGGTCTTATGGCTACACCTTC
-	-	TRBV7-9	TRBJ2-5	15	CASSFGRGAGETQYF	TGTGCCAGCAGCTTCGGACGGGGGGCCGGGGAGACCCAGTACTTC
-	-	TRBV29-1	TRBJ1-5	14	CSIEDGGRAGPQHF	TGCAGCATTGAGGATGGAGGGCGGGCGGGGCCCCAGCATTTT
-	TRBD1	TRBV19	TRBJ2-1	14	CASRRTGGTNEQFF	TGTGCCAGTAGGCGGACAGGGGGCACCAATGAGCAGTTCTTC
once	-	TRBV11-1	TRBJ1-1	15	CASSLDGQWNTEAFF	TGTGCCAGCAGCTTAGACGGACAGTGGAACACTGAAGCTTTCTTT
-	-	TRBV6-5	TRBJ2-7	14	CASSYSTRGYEQYF	TGTGCCAGCAGTTACTCGACCAGGGGCTACGAGCAGTACTTC
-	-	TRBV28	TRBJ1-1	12	CASSSGLSSGFF	TGTGCCAGCAGTTCAGGACTGTCCTCGGGTTTCTTT
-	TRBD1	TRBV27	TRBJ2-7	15	CASSLSGQGSYEQYF	TGTGCCAGCAGTTTATCGGGACAGGGGTCCTACGAGCAGTACTTC
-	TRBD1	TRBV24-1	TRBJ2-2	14	CATSDTGGTGELFF	TGTGCCACCAGTGATACAGGGGGCACCGGGGAGCTGTTTTTT
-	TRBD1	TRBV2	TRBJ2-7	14	CASRATGTGLEQYF	TGTGCCAGCAGAGCTACCGGGACAGGGCTCGAGCAGTACTTC
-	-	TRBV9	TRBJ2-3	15	CASSVGPRGGDTQYF	TGTGCCAGCAGCGTAGGTCCCAGGGGCGGAGATACGCAGTATTTT
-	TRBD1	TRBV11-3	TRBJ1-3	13	CASSRTGGNTIYF	TGTGCCAGCAGCCGGACAGGGGGAAACACCATATATTTT
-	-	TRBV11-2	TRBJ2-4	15	CASSLDPGPLAIQYF	TGTGCCAGCAGCTTAGATCCAGGGCCCCTTGCGATTCAGTACTTC
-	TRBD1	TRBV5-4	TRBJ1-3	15	CASSSDRGKGNTIYF	TGTGCCAGCAGCAGCGACAGGGGGAAAGGAAACACCATATATTTT
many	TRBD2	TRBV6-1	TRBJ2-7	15	CASSEGTSGSYEQYF	TGTGCCAGCAGTGAAGGGACTAGCGGCTCCTACGAGCAGTACTTC
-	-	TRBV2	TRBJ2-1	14	CASRNSAGQNEQFF	TGTGCCAGCAGGAATTCCGCAGGACAGAATGAGCAGTTCTTC
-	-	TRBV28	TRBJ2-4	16	CASSYPLTVAKNIQYF	TGTGCCAGCAGTTACCCCCTCACTGTAGCCAAAAACATTCAGTACTTC
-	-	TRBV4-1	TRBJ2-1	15	CASSYTVGGYNEQFF	TGCGCCAGCAGCTACACGGTGGGGGGTTACAATGAGCAGTTCTTC
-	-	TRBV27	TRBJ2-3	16	CASSLGRQPSTDTQYF	TGTGCCAGCAGTTTGGGCAGACAACCAAGCACAGATACGCAGTATTTT
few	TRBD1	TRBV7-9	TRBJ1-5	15	CASSVGQTGDQPQHF	TGTGCCAGCAGCGTGGGACAGACGGGAGATCAGCCCCAGCATTTT
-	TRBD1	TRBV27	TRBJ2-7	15	CASRPIQGSSYEQYF	TGTGCCAGCAGGCCAATACAGGGGAGCTCCTACGAGCAGTACTTC
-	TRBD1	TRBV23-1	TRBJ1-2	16	CASSQSASTGDYGYTF	TGCGCCAGCAGTCAATCCGCTTCCACAGGGGACTATGGCTACACCTTC
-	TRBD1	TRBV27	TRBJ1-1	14	CASRGQVLNTEAFF	TGTGCCAGCAGGGGACAGGTTTTGAACACTGAAGCTTTCTTT
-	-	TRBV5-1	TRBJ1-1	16	CASSLARGGRNTEAFF	TGCGCCAGCAGCTTGGCTCGTGGGGGCCGGAACACTGAAGCTTTCTTT
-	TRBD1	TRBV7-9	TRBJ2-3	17	CASSLEWRDRGADTQYF	TGTGCCAGCAGCTTAGAGTGGCGGGACAGGGGCGCAGATACGCAGTATTTT
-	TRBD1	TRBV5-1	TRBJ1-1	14	CASSSDRGNTEAFF	TGCGCCAGCAGCTCCGACAGGGGAAACACTGAAGCTTTCTTT
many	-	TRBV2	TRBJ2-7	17	CASRHGGGPTISYEQYF	TGTGCCAGCAGGCACGGCGGGGGCCCAACTATTTCCTACGAGCAGTACTTC
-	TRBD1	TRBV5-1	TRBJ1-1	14	CASSRSGGRTEAFF	TGCGCCAGCAGCAGATCAGGGGGGAGGACTGAAGCTTTCTTT
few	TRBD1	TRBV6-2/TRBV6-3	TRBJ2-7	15	CASSSIPDRAEEQYF	TGTGCCAGCAGTTCCATCCCGGACAGGGCCGAGGAGCAGTACTTC
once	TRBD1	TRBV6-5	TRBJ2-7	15	CASSPTDRASYEQYF	TGTGCCAGCAGTCCCACCGACAGGGCCTCCTACGAGCAGTACTTC
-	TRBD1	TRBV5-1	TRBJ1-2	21	CASSLGRGPRKADTVPYGYTF	TGCGCCAGCAGCTTGGGCAGGGGGCCCCGTAAAGCCGACACCGTCCCCTATGGCTACACCTTC
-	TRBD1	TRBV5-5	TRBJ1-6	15	CASSLEQGYNSPLHF	TGTGCCAGCAGCTTGGAACAGGGGTATAATTCACCCCTCCACTTT
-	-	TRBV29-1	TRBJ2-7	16	CSVEGEIGGNLYEQYF	TGCAGCGTTGAAGGGGAAATAGGGGGTAACTTGTACGAGCAGTACTTC
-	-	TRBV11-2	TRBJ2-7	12	CASSPSRGEQYF	TGTGCCAGCAGCCCGAGCAGGGGCGAGCAGTACTTC
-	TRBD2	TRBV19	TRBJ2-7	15	CATARSGRNPYEQYF	TGTGCCACCGCACGGAGCGGGAGGAATCCCTACGAGCAGTACTTC
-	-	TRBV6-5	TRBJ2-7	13	CASSFANSGEQYF	TGTGCCAGCAGTTTTGCGAATTCGGGGGAGCAGTACTTC